These 13 T cell receptor beta chains came from one sample sequenced in a study of sequential checkpoint blockade in melanoma. The protocol was immunoSEQ multiplex PCR, while the TCRdb copy is restricted to in-frame clones and leaves out a portion. The sample consists of 13,000 to 15,000 clones, about 55% of them appearing once. Treatment of the sample: randomized to nivolumab then ipilimumab (arm A) or the reverse (arm B). Sequences were derived from CD8+ T cells sorted from blood (inferred from file names), sampled from a patient given nivolumab and ipilimumab in sequence. The receptors stem from a human donor with melanoma.

The J gene is TRBJ1-1, the V gene TRBV11-1, with 8 bases aligning to TRBD1. The trim removed 1 base at V and 5 bases at J, leaving 12 bases unmatched. Per germline, CDR1 SGHAT and CDR2 FQDESV (reference sequence). The CDR3 is made up of 17 amino acids. CDR3 DNA: TGTGCCAGCAGCTTAGGGCCCCTCTCAGGGGGCGGGACTGAAGCTTTCTTT. The encoded protein is CASSLGPLSGGGTEAFF.

The sample holds a few counts of this clone. The rearrangement uses TRBV19 and TRBJ2-1; no definite D call. In germline, CDR1 is LNHDA, CDR2 SQIVND (reference sequence). CDR3 length: 11 residues. The germline V and J ends were trimmed by 9 bases and 4 bases, with 7 bases remaining between them. CDR3 sequence (DNA): TGTGCCAGCTCACTGTACAATGAGCAGTTCTTC. Protein: CASSLYNEQFF.

V gene TRBV11-2 combines with J gene TRBJ1-4; possibly TRBD1 for D (6 bases). CDR1 is SGHAT, CDR2 FQNNGV, per germline. The CDR3 has 17 amino acids. V was clipped by 5 bases and J by 4 bases, with 20 bases between them. CDR3 sequence (DNA): TGTGCCAGCAGCGGAGGGGGGGACGGAGAACTTAATGAAAAACTGTTTTTT. Translating gives CASSGGGDGELNEKLFF.

The rearrangement uses TRBV9 and TRBJ2-7, with 15 nucleotides matching TRBD2. The CDR3 extends over 15 amino acids. Germline V CDR1 and CDR2: SGDLS, YYNGEE. Trimming took 3 bases from V and 4 from J; bases not matched to a gene: 2. The chain's CDR3 is CASSEGLAGGYEQYF. For the CDR3, the DNA is TGTGCCAGCAGCGAGGGACTAGCGGGAGGTTACGAGCAGTACTTC.

This chain links TRBV7-6 with TRBJ2-7; TRBD2 aligns across 10 bases. CDR1 is SGHVS and CDR2 is FNYEAQ in the germline V gene. The CDR3 sequence is 14 residues long. Losses at the gene ends were 2 bases for V and 5 bases for J; bases not matched to a gene: 3. This CDR3 reads CASSLRLAGDEQYF. The CDR3, as DNA: TGTGCCAGCAGCTTAAGGCTAGCGGGGGACGAGCAGTACTTC.

The chain employs TRBV28 and TRBJ2-7; 8 bases fit TRBD1. The CDR3 length is 15 residues. V lost 6 bases to trimming and J lost 4 bases; unmatched junction nucleotides: 11. CDR1 and CDR2 from the germline V gene are MDHEN and SYDVKM. CDR3 sequence: CASRITTGVGYEQYF. CDR3 in DNA: TGTGCCAGCAGAATTACGACAGGGGTTGGGTACGAGCAGTACTTC.

This sequence joins TRBV4-1 and TRBJ2-2, with TRBD1 identical over 9 bases. Germline V gives CDR1 MGHRA, CDR2 YSYEKL. The CDR3 has 18 residues. Losses at the gene ends were 4 bases for V and 4 bases for J; bases not matched to a gene: 13. This chain's CDR3 is CASSPPGQGISSTGELFF. CDR3 nucleotide sequence: TGCGCCAGCAGCCCCCCGGGACAGGGTATTTCGTCCACCGGGGAGCTGTTTTTT.

The genes are TRBV28 and TRBJ1-5; 7 bases match TRBD1. CDR1 MDHEN and CDR2 SYDVKM come from the germline V gene. The CDR3 spans 16 residues. V trimming: 5 bases; J trimming: 1 base; junction bases outside the gene matches: 8. In DNA form, the CDR3 reads TGTGCCAGCAGTCCTCAGGGGGGCATAAGCAATCAGCCCCAGCATTTT. This sequence encodes CASSPQGGISNQPQHF.

This sequence joins TRBV19 and TRBJ2-1, with 11 bases lining up with TRBD2. The CDR3 sequence is 14 residues long. Germline V gene data show CDR1 as LNHDA and CDR2 as SQIVND (reference sequence). Unmatched junction bases numbered 1, after V lost 3 bases and J lost 6 bases. The CDR3 DNA reads TGTGCCAGTAGTATGGGGACTAGCGGCAATGAGCAGTTCTTC. Encoded protein: CASSMGTSGNEQFF.

This clone showed up just a few times. The rearrangement uses TRBV5-3 and TRBJ2-5; TRBD2 might be the D (6 bases). TRBV5-3 is an ORF; its function is uncertain. This CDR3 has 15 residues. V was clipped by 8 bases and J by 5 bases, with 22 bases between them. The CDR3 spells CASSVVGGAGETQYF. The CDR3 DNA follows: TGTGCCAGCAGCGTTGTGGGGGGAGCGGGTGAGACCCAGTACTTC.

This clone occurred once. The chain combines TRBV7-6 with TRBJ1-1, with D uncertain. V dropped 5 bases and J dropped 2 bases, with 12 bases sitting between them. CDR1 is SGHVS and CDR2 is FNYEAQ in the germline V gene. This CDR3 contains 14 residues. The CDR3 DNA follows: TGTGCCAGCAGCCCCCTGGGCGCCAACACTGAAGCTTTCTTT. Translation: CASSPLGANTEAFF.

The rearrangement uses TRBV7-3 and TRBJ2-7; the match to TRBD2 covers 8 bases. Germline V CDR1 and CDR2: SGHTA, FQGTGA. The junction had 12 bases not matched to a gene; V was cut back by 5 bases and J by 6 bases. The CDR3 is made up of 15 amino acids. CDR3 nucleotides: TGTGCCAGCAGCCCAACGGGGGGGGCGGGGTCCGAGCAGTACTTC. Translating gives CASSPTGGAGSEQYF.

A few counts support this clone. Written as DNA, the CDR3 is TGCGCCAGCAGCTTGGGCAGGGCCCCAACCTACGAGCAGTACTTC. Amino acids: CASSLGRAPTYEQYF. The J gene is TRBJ2-7, the V gene TRBV5-1; D possibly corresponds to TRBD1 (5 bases). This CDR3 region has 15 residues. Trimming removed 0 bases at V and 2 bases at J, with 12 bases between. Germline CDR1 is SGHRS and CDR2 is YFSETQ.